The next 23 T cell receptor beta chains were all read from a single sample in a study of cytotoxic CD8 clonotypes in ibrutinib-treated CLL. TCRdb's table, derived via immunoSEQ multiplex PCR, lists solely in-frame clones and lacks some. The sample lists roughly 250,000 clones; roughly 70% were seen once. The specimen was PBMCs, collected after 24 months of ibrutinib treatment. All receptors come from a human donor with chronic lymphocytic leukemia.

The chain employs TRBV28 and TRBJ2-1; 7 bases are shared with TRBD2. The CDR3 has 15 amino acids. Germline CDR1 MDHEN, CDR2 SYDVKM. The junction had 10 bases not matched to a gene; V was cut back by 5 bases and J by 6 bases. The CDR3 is CASSPTGGRSNEQFF. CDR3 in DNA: TGTGCCAGCAGTCCCACGGGCGGGAGAAGCAATGAGCAGTTCTTC.

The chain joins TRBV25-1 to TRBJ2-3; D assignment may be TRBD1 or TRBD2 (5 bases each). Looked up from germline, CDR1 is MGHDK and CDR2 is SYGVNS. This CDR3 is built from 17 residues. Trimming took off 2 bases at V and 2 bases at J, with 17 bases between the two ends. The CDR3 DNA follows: TGTGCCAGCAGTGAAATAAGGGACCGGGCACACACAGATACGCAGTATTTT. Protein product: CASSEIRDRAHTDTQYF.

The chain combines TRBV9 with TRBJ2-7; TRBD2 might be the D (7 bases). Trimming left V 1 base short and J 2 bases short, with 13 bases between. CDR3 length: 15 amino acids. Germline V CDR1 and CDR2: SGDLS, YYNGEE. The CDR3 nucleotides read TGTGCCAGCAGCGTACGGGGGGCTCCCACCTACGAGCAGTACTTC. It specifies CASSVRGAPTYEQYF. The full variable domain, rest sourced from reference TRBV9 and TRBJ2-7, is DSGVTQTPKHLITATGQRVTLRCSPRSGDLSVYWYQQSLDQGLQFLIQYYNGEERAKGNILERFSAQQFPDLHSELNLSSLELGDSALYFCASSVRGAPTYEQYFGPGTRLTVT.

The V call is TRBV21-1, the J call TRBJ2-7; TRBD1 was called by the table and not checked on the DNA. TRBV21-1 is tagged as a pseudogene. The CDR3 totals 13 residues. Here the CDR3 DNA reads TGTGCCAGCAGCAAACAGGGAAGTGACGAGCAGTACTTC. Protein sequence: CASSKQGSDEQYF.

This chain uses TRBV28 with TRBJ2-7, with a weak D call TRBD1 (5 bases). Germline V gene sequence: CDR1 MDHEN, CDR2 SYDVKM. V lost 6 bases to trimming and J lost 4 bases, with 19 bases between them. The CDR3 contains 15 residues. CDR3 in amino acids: CASRGRSVKGYEQYF. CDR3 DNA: TGTGCCAGCAGAGGAAGGAGCGTGAAGGGGTACGAGCAGTACTTC.

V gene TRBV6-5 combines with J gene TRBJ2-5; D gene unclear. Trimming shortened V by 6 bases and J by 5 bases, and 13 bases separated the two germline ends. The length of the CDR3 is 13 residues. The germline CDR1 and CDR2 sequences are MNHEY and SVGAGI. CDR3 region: CASSQDMVETQYF. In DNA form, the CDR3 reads TGTGCCAGCAGCCAGGATATGGTCGAGACCCAGTACTTC.

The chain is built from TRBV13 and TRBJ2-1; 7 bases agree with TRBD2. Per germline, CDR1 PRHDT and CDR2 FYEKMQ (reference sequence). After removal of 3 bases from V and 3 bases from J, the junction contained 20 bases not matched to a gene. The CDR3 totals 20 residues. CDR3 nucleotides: TGTGCCAGCAGCTTTAGGCTGGGGACGTATGGACTAGTCCACTACAATGAGCAGTTCTTC. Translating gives CASSFRLGTYGLVHYNEQFF.

The CDR3 region has the DNA TGTGCCAGCAGCTTAGATCTCGGGGCAGGGAGGCACGAGCAGTACTTC. Amino acids: CASSLDLGAGRHEQYF. The chain joins TRBV11-2 to TRBJ2-7, with TRBD2 as a possible D gene (6 bases). The CDR3 is made up of 16 amino acids. CDR1 and CDR2 (germline): SGHAT, FQNNGV. Trimming pared 0 bases from V and 5 bases from J, leaving 17 bases between.

The CDR3 region is CASSRQGDQPQHF. In nucleotides, the CDR3 is TGTGCCAGTAGCCGACAGGGAGATCAGCCCCAGCATTTT. The rearrangement joins TRBV19 to TRBJ1-5; 7 bases are shared with TRBD1. The J segment lost 5 bases and the V segment lost 6 bases, leaving 4 bases of the junction unmatched. CDR1 is LNHDA and CDR2 is SQIVND in the germline V gene (reference sequence). The CDR3 has 13 amino acids.

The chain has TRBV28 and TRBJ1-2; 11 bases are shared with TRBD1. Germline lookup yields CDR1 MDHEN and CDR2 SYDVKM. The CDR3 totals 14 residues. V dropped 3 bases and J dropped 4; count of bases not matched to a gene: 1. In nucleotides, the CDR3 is TGTGCCAGCAGTTTGGGACAGGGGGGCTATGGCTACACCTTC. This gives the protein CASSLGQGGYGYTF.

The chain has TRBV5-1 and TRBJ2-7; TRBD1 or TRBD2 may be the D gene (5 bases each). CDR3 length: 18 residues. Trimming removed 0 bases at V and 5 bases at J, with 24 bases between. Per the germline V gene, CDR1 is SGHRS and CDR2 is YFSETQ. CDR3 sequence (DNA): TGCGCCAGCAGCTTGGCCGGTGAGGGACCAAGGGCAGGGAACGAGCAGTACTTC. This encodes CASSLAGEGPRAGNEQYF.

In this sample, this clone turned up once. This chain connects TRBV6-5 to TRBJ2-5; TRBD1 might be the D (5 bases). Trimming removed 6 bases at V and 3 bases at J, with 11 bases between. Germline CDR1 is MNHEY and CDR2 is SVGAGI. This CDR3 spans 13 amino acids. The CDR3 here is CASRYTGEETQYF. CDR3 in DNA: TGTGCCAGCAGATATACAGGAGAAGAGACCCAGTACTTC.

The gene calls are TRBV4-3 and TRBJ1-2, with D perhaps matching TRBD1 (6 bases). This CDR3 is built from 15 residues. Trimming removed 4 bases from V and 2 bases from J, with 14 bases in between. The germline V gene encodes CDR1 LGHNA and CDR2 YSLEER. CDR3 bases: TGCGCCAGCAGCCTACAACAGGGATCCAACTATGGCTACACCTTC. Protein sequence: CASSLQQGSNYGYTF.

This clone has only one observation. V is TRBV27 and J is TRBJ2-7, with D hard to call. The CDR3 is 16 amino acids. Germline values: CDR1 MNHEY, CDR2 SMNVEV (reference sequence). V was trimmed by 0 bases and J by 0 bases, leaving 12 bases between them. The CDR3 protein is CASSLSRIPSSYEQYF. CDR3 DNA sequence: TGTGCCAGCAGTTTATCGCGTATCCCCAGCTCCTACGAGCAGTACTTC.

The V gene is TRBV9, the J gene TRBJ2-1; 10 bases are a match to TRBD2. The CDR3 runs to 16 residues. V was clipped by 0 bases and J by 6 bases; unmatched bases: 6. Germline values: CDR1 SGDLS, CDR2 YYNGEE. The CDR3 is CASSVGELAGGNEQFF. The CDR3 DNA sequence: TGTGCCAGCAGCGTAGGGGAGTTAGCGGGAGGCAATGAGCAGTTCTTC.

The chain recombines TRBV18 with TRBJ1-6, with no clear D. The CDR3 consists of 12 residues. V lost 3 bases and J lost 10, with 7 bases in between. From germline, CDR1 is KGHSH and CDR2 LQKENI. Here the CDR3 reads CASSPSGSPLHF. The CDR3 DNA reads TGTGCCAGCTCACCGTCAGGATCACCCCTCCACTTT.

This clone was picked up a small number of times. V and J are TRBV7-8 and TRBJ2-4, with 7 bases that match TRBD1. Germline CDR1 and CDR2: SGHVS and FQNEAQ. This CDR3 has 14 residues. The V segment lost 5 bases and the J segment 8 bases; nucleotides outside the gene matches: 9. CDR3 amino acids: CASSKGDQGDIQYF. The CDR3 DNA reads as TGTGCCAGCAGCAAGGGGGATCAGGGGGACATTCAGTACTTC.

This chain's CDR3 is CASSLYRTSGELFF. CDR3 DNA: TGTGCCAGCAGCTTGTATCGAACTTCCGGGGAGCTGTTTTTT. The chain employs TRBV7-3 and TRBJ2-2; D gene uncertain. Trimming stripped 3 bases from V and 6 bases from J, with 11 bases between. The CDR3 runs 14 residues. CDR1 is SGHTA, CDR2 FQGTGA, per germline. The full variable domain, its missing parts supplied by reference TRBV7-3 and TRBJ2-2, is GAGVSQTPSNKVTEKGKYVELRCDPISGHTALYWYRQSLGQGPEFLIYFQGTGAADDSGLPNDRFFAVRPEGSVSTLKIQRTERGDSAVYLCASSLYRTSGELFFGEGSRLTVL.

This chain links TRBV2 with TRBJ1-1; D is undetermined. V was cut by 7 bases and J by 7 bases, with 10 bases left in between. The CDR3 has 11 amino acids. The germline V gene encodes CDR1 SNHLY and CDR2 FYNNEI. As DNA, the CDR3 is TGTGCCAGCACCCTCGCGGTTGAAGCTTTCTTT. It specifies CASTLAVEAFF.

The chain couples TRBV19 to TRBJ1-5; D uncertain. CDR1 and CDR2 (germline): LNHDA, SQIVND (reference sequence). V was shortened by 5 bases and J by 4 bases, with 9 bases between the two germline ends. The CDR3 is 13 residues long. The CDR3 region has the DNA TGTGCCAGTAGTGTAGGGCAGAATCAGCCCCAGCATTTT. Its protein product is CASSVGQNQPQHF.

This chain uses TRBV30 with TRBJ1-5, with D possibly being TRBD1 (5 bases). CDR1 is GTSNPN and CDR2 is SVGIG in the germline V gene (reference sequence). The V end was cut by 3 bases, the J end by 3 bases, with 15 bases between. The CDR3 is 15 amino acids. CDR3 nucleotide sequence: TGTGCCTGGAGATCTTCGGGGACGATCAATCAGCCCCAGCATTTT. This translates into CAWRSSGTINQPQHF.

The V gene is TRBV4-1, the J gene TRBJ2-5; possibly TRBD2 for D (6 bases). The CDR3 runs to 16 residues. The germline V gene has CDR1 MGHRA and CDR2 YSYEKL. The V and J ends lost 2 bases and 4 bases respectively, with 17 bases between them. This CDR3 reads CASSQLLGWGVETQYF. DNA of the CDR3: TGCGCCAGCAGCCAACTCCTCGGGTGGGGGGTAGAGACCCAGTACTTC.

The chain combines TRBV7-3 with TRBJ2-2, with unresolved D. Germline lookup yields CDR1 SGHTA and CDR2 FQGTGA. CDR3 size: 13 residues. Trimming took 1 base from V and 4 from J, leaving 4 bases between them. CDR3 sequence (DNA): TGTGCCAGCAGCTTAAAGGTCACCGGGGAGCTGTTTTTT. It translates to CASSLKVTGELFF.